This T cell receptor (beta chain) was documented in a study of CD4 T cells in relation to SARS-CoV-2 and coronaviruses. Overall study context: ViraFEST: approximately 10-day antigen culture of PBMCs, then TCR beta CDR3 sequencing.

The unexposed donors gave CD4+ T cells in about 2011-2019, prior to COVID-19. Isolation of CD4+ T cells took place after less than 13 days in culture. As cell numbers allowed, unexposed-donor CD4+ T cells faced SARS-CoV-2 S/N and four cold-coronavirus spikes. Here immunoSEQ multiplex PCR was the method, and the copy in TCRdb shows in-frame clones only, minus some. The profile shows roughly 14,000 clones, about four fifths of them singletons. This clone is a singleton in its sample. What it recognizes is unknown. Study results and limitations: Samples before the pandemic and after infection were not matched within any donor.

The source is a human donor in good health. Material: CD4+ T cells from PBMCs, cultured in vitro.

CDR3 region: CASSPIGTGTAKNIQYF. The CDR3 DNA reads TGCGCCAGCAGCCCTATAGGGACCGGGACAGCCAAAAACATTCAGTACTTC. The V and J genes are TRBV4-1 and TRBJ2-4; D may match TRBD1 or TRBD2 (5 bases each). V lost 4 bases and J lost 0, with 16 bases in between. The CDR3 runs 17 residues. The V gene's germline CDR1 is MGHRA and CDR2 YSYEKL.